These 10 T cell receptor beta chains share one sample of origin, sequenced in a study of cytotoxic CD8 clonotypes in ibrutinib-treated CLL. Sequencing used immunoSEQ multiplex PCR; TCRdb keeps in-frame clones, though not all of them. The sample holds 110,000 to 150,000 clones, 77% seen once. Sequencing used PBMCs, obtained after 12 months of ibrutinib treatment. The receptors here all came from a human donor with chronic lymphocytic leukemia.

The J gene is TRBJ2-2, the V gene TRBV28; D gene unclear. The V gene lost 7 bases and the J gene lost 2 bases, with 20 bases spanning the gap. CDR1 MDHEN and CDR2 SYDVKM come from the germline V gene. The CDR3 runs to 17 residues. The DNA of the CDR3 is TGTGCCAGCACCCTTCTGGGCTCGGCAGAAAACACCGGGGAGCTGTTTTTT. Encoded protein: CASTLLGSAENTGELFF. The complete variable domain, with remaining parts taken from reference TRBV28 and TRBJ2-2, reads DVKVTQSSRYLVKRTGEKVFLECVQDMDHENMFWYRQDPGLGLRLIYFSYDVKMKEKGDIPEGYSVSREKKERFSLILESASTNQTSMYLCASTLLGSAENTGELFFGEGSRLTVL.

This clone was picked up a small number of times. This chain uses TRBV19 with TRBJ1-3, with D perhaps TRBD1 (5 bases). This CDR3 comprises 14 residues. Germline-derived CDR1 and CDR2 are LNHDA and SQIVND (reference sequence). V was shortened by 4 bases and J by 4 bases, with 11 bases between the two germline ends. CDR3 residues: CASSTTVGGNTIYF. Written as DNA, the CDR3 is TGTGCCAGTAGTACGACAGTTGGCGGAAACACCATATATTTT.

V gene TRBV5-6 combines with J gene TRBJ1-1, with TRBD1 matching 7 bases. J gave up 0 bases and V 0 bases, and 8 bases lay outside the gene matches. This CDR3 has 17 amino acids. Per germline, CDR1 SGHDT and CDR2 YYEEEE. CDR3 DNA sequence: TGTGCCAGCAGCTTGGCGACAGGGCTGGGGATGAACACTGAAGCTTTCTTT. This codes for CASSLATGLGMNTEAFF.

The rearrangement uses TRBV5-1 and TRBJ1-1; 8 bases line up with TRBD1. Trimming cost V 8 bases and J 3 bases; bases outside gene matches: 12. The CDR3 is 15 residues long. CDR1 is SGHRS, CDR2 YFSETQ, per germline. CDR3 sequence (DNA): TGCGCCAGTGACTCCGGACAGGGCGTTGACACTGAAGCTTTCTTT. This sequence encodes CASDSGQGVDTEAFF.

The chain is built from TRBV6-5 and TRBJ2-1; 7 positions match TRBD2. The V gene's germline CDR1 is MNHEY and CDR2 SVGAGI. The CDR3 extends over 12 amino acids. Unmatched junction bases numbered 1, after V lost 1 base and J lost 10 bases. The CDR3 DNA sequence: TGTGCCAGCAGTTACTGGCGGGGGGAGCAGTTCTTC. It is translated as CASSYWRGEQFF.

This clone was counted between two and nine times. The rearrangement links TRBV18 to TRBJ2-7; D remains unclear. Germline V lookup: CDR1 KGHSH, CDR2 LQKENI. The CDR3 spans 13 residues. The germline V and J ends were trimmed by 2 bases and 2 bases, with 7 bases remaining between them. The CDR3 nucleotides are TGTGCCAGCTCACCAGATGTCGCCTACGAGCAGTACTTC. It yields the protein CASSPDVAYEQYF.

V gene TRBV4-2 combines with J gene TRBJ2-2; D ambiguous. Germline CDR1 and CDR2: LGHNA and YNFKEQ. The CDR3 totals 13 residues. Trimming cost V 1 base and J 8 bases, with 8 bases left between them. CDR3 DNA sequence: TGTGCCAGCAGCCAAGTTGGCGGAGGGGAGCTGTTTTTT. Translating it yields CASSQVGGGELFF.

This chain uses TRBV18 with TRBJ2-3; 14 positions agree with TRBD2. Unmatched junction bases numbered 4, after V lost 3 bases and J lost 5 bases. The CDR3 is made up of 16 amino acids. The V gene's germline CDR1 is KGHSH and CDR2 LQKENI. The chain's CDR3 is CASSPGTSGRLDTQYF. In DNA form, the CDR3 reads TGTGCCAGCTCACCCGGGACTAGCGGGAGATTAGATACGCAGTATTTT.

This clone showed up just a few times. The V gene is TRBV19, the J gene TRBJ1-5; 8 nucleotides agree with TRBD1. J lost 3 bases, V lost 5 bases, and 6 bases had no gene match. Germline-derived CDR1 and CDR2 are LNHDA and SQIVND (reference sequence). There are 15 residues in the CDR3. Here the CDR3 reads CASSAGQAYNQPQHF. The CDR3 DNA reads as TGTGCCAGTAGTGCGGGACAGGCATACAATCAGCCCCAGCATTTT.

This clone appeared many times. The chain recombines TRBV5-5 with TRBJ2-7, with TRBD1 matching 7 bases. The germline CDR1 and CDR2 sequences are SGHKS and YYEKEE (reference sequence). The trim removed 3 bases at V and 10 bases at J, leaving 10 bases unmatched. This CDR3 region has 13 residues. CDR3 amino acids: CASSSPYRGNQYF. The CDR3 DNA is TGTGCCAGCAGCTCTCCTTACAGGGGAAATCAGTACTTC.